The clone carrying this TCR beta chain was recorded only once. Original processing methods: Reference gene primer amplification gave nucleated cell count estimates. Some clones are missing from TCRdb's copy, which holds only in-frame ones; the method was immunoSEQ multiplex PCR. V and J calls and clone size are given by that table; D and trimming were obtained from the DNA. The sample yields 270,000 or so clones, 89% seen once. The data derive from a study of blood T cell repertoires in COVID-19. Study details: The origin of the acute and convalescent COVID-19 samples was the United States, Italy and Spain. PBMCs, B-cell-depleted T cells, or T cells provided the cDNA or gDNA that made up the material.

CDR3 size: 12 residues. Between the trimmed V and J ends, which lost 5 bases and 3 bases, there was a span of 11 bases. The germline V gene encodes CDR1 SQVTM and CDR2 ANQGSEA. The receptor comes from a woman in her 40s who had recovered from COVID-19. This chain joins TRBV29-1 and TRBJ2-7, with D possibly TRBD1 on 5 matching bases. The specimen was peripheral blood. The CDR3 DNA reads as TGCAGCGTTCACGACAGATTCTACGAGCAGTACTTC. Translated, it gives CSVHDRFYEQYF.